This T cell receptor (beta chain) was documented in a study of PD-1 blockade in classical Hodgkin lymphoma. General study points: By cycle point C4D1, TCR diversity had risen significantly in CD4+ cells (but not CD8+ cells). Diminished baseline TCR diversity has been reported in newly diagnosed patients relative to healthy donors.

A few counts support this clone. What it recognizes is unknown. Generated by immunoSEQ multiplex PCR, the TCRdb table keeps only in-frame clones and is missing some. Among about 27,000 clones listed, 78% were seen once. V was shortened by 6 bases and J by 4 bases, with 5 bases between the two germline ends. The CDR3 consists of 11 residues. CDR1 and CDR2 from the germline V gene are ENHRY and SYGVKD. Exposure to brentuximab vedotin varied, and each patient had relapsed following autologous stem cell transplantation. The patients, who had relapsed/refractory classical Hodgkin lymphoma, achieved best responses of complete response, partial response or progressive disease.

Sample: peripheral blood mononuclear cells (PBMCs), taken before the second cycle of nivolumab. The genes are TRBV10-3 and TRBJ2-3; D uncertain. This receptor was identified in a human donor with classical Hodgkin lymphoma. This chain's CDR3 is CAIRTSDTQYF. The CDR3 DNA follows: TGTGCCATCAGGACTTCAGATACGCAGTATTTT.